The sequence of this TCR beta chain was determined in a study of blood T cell repertoires in COVID-19. Study-wide background: Sites across the United States, Italy and Spain contributed samples from acute and convalescent COVID-19. From T cells, B-cell-depleted T cells, or PBMCs came the material, which was cDNA or gDNA.

The data were produced by immunoSEQ multiplex PCR, yet TCRdb's version contains in-frame clones alone and is incomplete. This sample has about 57,000 clones, with about four fifths found just once. Sequencing was done on a sample of peripheral blood. The sequence derives from a woman aged 55-69 years with acute or convalescent COVID-19.

CDR3 amino acids: CASSLIGTGGADTEAFF. The CDR3 DNA reads TGTGCCAGCAGTTTAATTGGGACAGGGGGCGCGGACACTGAAGCTTTCTTT. This chain joins TRBV27 and TRBJ1-1; TRBD1 matches at 12 bases. This CDR3 spans 17 amino acids. Looked up from germline, CDR1 is MNHEY and CDR2 is SMNVEV (reference sequence). V dropped 2 bases and J dropped 3; count of bases not matched to a gene: 7.